The source of this TCR beta chain is a study of blood T cell repertoires in COVID-19. Per the authors' pipeline: Amplification from reference gene primers served as the basis for estimated nucleated cell counts. Repertoires were generated with immunoSEQ multiplex PCR, while TCRdb's copy carries only in-frame clones and drops some. The DNA gave D and trimming, while V, J and clone size come from that table. The sample has about 40,000 clones, around 86% seen once. This CDR3 is built from 17 residues. V was clipped by 2 bases and J by 8 bases; unmatched bases: 7. The germline gives CDR1 SGHRS, CDR2 YFSETQ.

Sequencing was done on a sample of peripheral blood. The sequence was collected from a man in his fifties or sixties in a cohort sampled during active COVID-19. This rearrangement joins TRBV5-1 to TRBJ2-4, with 16 bases that match TRBD2. The CDR3 loop reads CASSFSGTSGGADIQYF. The CDR3 region has the DNA TGCGCCAGCAGCTTTTCCGGGACTAGCGGGGGGGCTGACATTCAGTACTTC.